These T cell receptor beta chains were read from a single sample in a study of blood T cell repertoires in COVID-19. Libraries were prepared by immunoSEQ multiplex PCR; TCRdb keeps only in-frame clonotypes and omits some of them. The sample comprises around 23,000 clones, roughly 88% of which are singletons, and 9% to 15% rests with the top ten. Material for sequencing was peripheral blood. These TCRs come from a woman of 80 years or more with active or convalescent COVID-19. Both conserved end residues are part of each CDR3. The D gene is left open where the match is weak. Part of the rows lack a size; the others show once, few, many or a class for expanded clones.

NA	TRBV4-1	TRBD1	TRBJ2-7	TGCGCCAGCAGCCAAACAGGGGGCGCCTTCTCCTACGAGCAGTACTTC	CASSQTGGAFSYEQYF
once	TRBV5-4	TRBD1	TRBJ2-5	TGTGCCAGCAGCGCCGGGACAGCATTCCCTGGACGGGGGACCCAGTACTTC	CASSAGTAFPGRGTQYF
NA	TRBV2	NA	TRBJ2-2	TGTGCCAGCAGTGATAAGTGGCAGGGGAGCACCGGGGAGCTGTTTTTT	CASSDKWQGSTGELFF
NA	TRBV29-1	NA	TRBJ2-5	TGCAGCGTTGATCGGGGTAGGCAAGAGACCCAGTACTTC	CSVDRGRQETQYF
NA	TRBV11-2	NA	TRBJ1-3	TGTGCCAGCAGCTTAGCCGGGAACTCTGGAAACACCATATATTTT	CASSLAGNSGNTIYF
NA	TRBV9	TRBD1	TRBJ2-7	TGTGCCAGCAGCGTAGGAGACAGGGAGTACGAGCAGTACTTC	CASSVGDREYEQYF
NA	TRBV19	NA	TRBJ2-3	TGTGCCAGTAGGGGACTCAGCACAGATACGCAGTATTTT	CASRGLSTDTQYF
NA	TRBV27	NA	TRBJ2-7	TGTGCCAGCAGTTTCACGTTCGGGGGCTACGAGCAGTACTTC	CASSFTFGGYEQYF
NA	TRBV19	TRBD1	TRBJ1-1	TGTGCCACCGAGGACAGGGCTTTGAACACTGAAGCTTTCTTT	CATEDRALNTEAFF
NA	TRBV19	TRBD1	TRBJ2-5	TGTGCCAGTAGTGGGGGACAGGGGCCCCAAGAGACCCAGTACTTC	CASSGGQGPQETQYF
NA	TRBV18	TRBD2	TRBJ2-3	TGTGCCAGCTCACCACCGACTAGCGCCACAGATACGCAGTATTTT	CASSPPTSATDTQYF
NA	TRBV6-5	NA	TRBJ1-1	TGTGCCAGCAGTTCAGGGGTGAACACTGAAGCTTTCTTT	CASSSGVNTEAFF
NA	TRBV5-1	NA	TRBJ2-1	TGCGCCAGCCAGAAGGACAGCGGGAATCTTTACGAGCAGTTCTTC	CASQKDSGNLYEQFF
NA	TRBV10-3	NA	TRBJ1-2	TGTGCCATCAGTGAGCTGGGCGTTAACTATGGCTACACCTTC	CAISELGVNYGYTF
once	TRBV5-1	NA	TRBJ2-5	TGCGCCAGCAGCTTACAGGGCCCAGAGACCCAGTACTTC	CASSLQGPETQYF
NA	TRBV14	TRBD2	TRBJ2-5	TGTGCCAGCAGTCTTGGCGGACTAGCGGGACAGACCCAGTACTTC	CASSLGGLAGQTQYF
NA	TRBV24-1	TRBD1	TRBJ2-2	TGTGCCACCAGTGATTTCGGGACAGGGGTCACCGGGGAGCTGTTTTTT	CATSDFGTGVTGELFF
NA	TRBV11-2	TRBD1	TRBJ1-5	TGTGCCAGCAGTCCAACAGGGGCTAATCAGCCCCAGCATTTT	CASSPTGANQPQHF
NA	TRBV29-1	TRBD1	TRBJ2-7	TGCAGCGTTTCAGACGGGACAGGCTATTACTACGAGCAGTACTTC	CSVSDGTGYYYEQYF
NA	TRBV11-2	NA	TRBJ2-3	TGTGCCAGCAGCTCGAATACGGTGACAGATACGCAGTATTTT	CASSSNTVTDTQYF
NA	TRBV7-2	NA	TRBJ1-6	TGTGCCAGCAGCTTATCGTGGTTGCGGGGTACCTCCGCGGGTTCACCCCTCCACTTT	CASSLSWLRGTSAGSPLHF
once	TRBV5-1	TRBD1	TRBJ1-2	TGCGCCAGCAGCCAGACAGGGAAGGTCGATGGCTACACCTTC	CASSQTGKVDGYTF
once	TRBV27	TRBD1	TRBJ1-1	TGTGCCAGGATTCTGAAGGGGGACAGTTCCCCCGAAGCTTTCTTT	CARILKGDSSPEAFF
once	TRBV5-1	TRBD2	TRBJ2-7	TGCGCCAGCAGCCCCAGGGCGGGAGGGCCCTACGAGCAGTACTTC	CASSPRAGGPYEQYF
once	TRBV6-2/TRBV6-3	TRBD2	TRBJ2-3	TGTGCCAGCAGTTCCACTAGCGGACATCCGGATACGCAGTATTTT	CASSSTSGHPDTQYF
NA	TRBV4-1	TRBD2	TRBJ2-7	TGCGCCAGCAGCCAAAGGACTAGCGGGAGCTCCTACGAGCAGTACTTC	CASSQRTSGSSYEQYF
NA	TRBV27	TRBD1	TRBJ2-2	TGTGCCAGCGTCCCGTTATGGGACAGGGGGTTTAGCACCGGGGAGCTGTTTTTT	CASVPLWDRGFSTGELFF
NA	TRBV25-1	NA	TRBJ1-2	TGTGCCAGCAGCGACTATGTTAGTTATGGCTACACCTTC	CASSDYVSYGYTF
NA	TRBV11-2	NA	TRBJ2-7	TGTGCCAGCAGGTTAACCGTGGGACAAGTGACTTTCGAGCAGTACTTC	CASRLTVGQVTFEQYF
NA	TRBV6-6	TRBD1	TRBJ2-7	TGTGCCAGCAGGAGGGACAGGGAAGGACCCTACGAGCAGTACTTC	CASRRDREGPYEQYF
NA	TRBV6-1	TRBD2	TRBJ2-3	TGTGCCAGCAGTGAAGCGTGGGCTAGCGGGACTAGCACAGATACGCAGTATTTT	CASSEAWASGTSTDTQYF
few	TRBV7-2	NA	TRBJ2-4	TGTGCCAGCAGCCCTACGTTTACGGACATTCAGTACTTC	CASSPTFTDIQYF
once	TRBV18	NA	TRBJ2-7	TGTGCCAGCTCACCTCGGCAGGACTACGAGCAGTACTTC	CASSPRQDYEQYF
NA	TRBV19	NA	TRBJ1-1	TGTGCCAGTAGTCTACAGGGATGGAGCACTGAAGCTTTCTTT	CASSLQGWSTEAFF
once	TRBV4-1	TRBD2	TRBJ2-1	TGCGCCAGCAGCCAAGCCTCGGGACTAGCGGACTACAATGAGCAGTTCTTC	CASSQASGLADYNEQFF
NA	TRBV12-5	TRBD1	TRBJ1-2	TGTGCTAGTGGTTCCGGACAGGGGGCGGGCTACACCTTC	CASGSGQGAGYTF
few	TRBV7-3	NA	TRBJ1-5	TGTGCCAGCAGCCCCGAAAGGGGACCCCAGCATTTT	CASSPERGPQHF
NA	TRBV7-9	NA	TRBJ1-1	TGTGCCAGCAGCTTATCGGGTGGGTGGAACACTGAAGCTTTCTTT	CASSLSGGWNTEAFF
NA	TRBV5-1	NA	TRBJ2-5	TGCGCCAGCAGCTTACCCGACAACTACCAAGAGACCCAGTACTTC	CASSLPDNYQETQYF
NA	TRBV13	NA	TRBJ1-2	TGTGCCAGCAGCCGAAACTTCAACTATGGCTACACCTTC	CASSRNFNYGYTF